The 8 T cell receptor beta chains listed next were all sequenced from one sample in a study of blood T cell repertoires in COVID-19. Only in-frame clones appear in the TCRdb table, and some are missing; sequencing was by immunoSEQ multiplex PCR. This sample has roughly 230,000 clones, with 89% found just once. What was sequenced was peripheral blood. These receptors were taken from a woman aged 40-49 years who had recovered from COVID-19.

The chain has TRBV30 and TRBJ2-5; no clear D gene. The CDR3 contains 13 residues. In germline, CDR1 is GTSNPN, CDR2 SVGIG (reference sequence). V was pared by 6 bases and J by 1 base, with 12 bases between. The CDR3, as DNA: TGTGCCTGTGAGGAAAAGAGCCAAGAGACCCAGTACTTC. This gives the protein CACEEKSQETQYF. The full variable domain, its missing parts supplied by reference TRBV30 and TRBJ2-5, is SQTIHQWPATLVQPVGSPLSLECTVEGTSNPNLYWYRQAAGRGLQLLFYSVGIGQISSEVPQNLSASRPQDRQFILSSKKLLLSDSGFYLCACEEKSQETQYFGPGTRLLVL.

The DNA of the CDR3 is TGTGCCAGCAGCCAAGCAGGGGGGTGGGGACTTGGAACTAATGAAAAACTGTTTTTT. It is translated as CASSQAGGWGLGTNEKLFF. The chain employs TRBV14 and TRBJ1-4; 7 positions agree with TRBD1. This CDR3 spans 19 amino acids. V dropped 1 base and J dropped 1; count of bases not matched to a gene: 12. The germline V gene encodes CDR1 SGHDN and CDR2 FVKESK. Using reference TRBV14 and TRBJ1-4 for the parts outside the CDR3, the full variable domain is EAGVTQFPSHSVIEKGQTVTLRCDPISGHDNLYWYRRVMGKEIKFLLHFVKESKQDESGMPNNRFLAERTGGTYSTLKVQPAELEDSGVYFCASSQAGGWGLGTNEKLFFGSGTQLSVL.

This clone was seen only a few times. The junction departs from germline at one end; a sequencing error may be responsible. This chain links TRBV9 with TRBJ1-1, with TRBD1 matching over 7 bases. The CDR3 is made up of 13 amino acids. Per the germline V gene, CDR1 is SGDLS and CDR2 is YYNGEE. The CDR3 coding sequence is TGTGCCAGCAGCGCGACAGGGAACAGTGAAGCTTTCTTT. It yields the protein CASSATGNSEAFF.

This clone has only a few counts. The chain uses TRBV27 and TRBJ2-3; 8 bases match TRBD1. With 3 bases clipped from V and 0 bases from J, the junction kept 11 bases outside the gene matches. From germline, CDR1 is MNHEY and CDR2 SMNVEV (reference sequence). This CDR3 is built from 18 residues. For the CDR3, the DNA is TGTGCCAGCAGTTTTTCGACAGGGGATGGGGCTAGCACAGATACGCAGTATTTT. This sequence encodes CASSFSTGDGASTDTQYF.

The V call is TRBV6-2 or TRBV6-3, the J call TRBJ2-1, with D tentatively TRBD2 (6 bases). This CDR3 is 16 amino acids long. Germline-derived CDR1 and CDR2 are MNHEY and SVGEGT. V dropped 4 bases and J dropped 8 bases, with 21 bases sitting between them. In nucleotides, the CDR3 is TGTGCCAGCAGTTTCCCCCTGACTAGATCCACTCATGAGCAGTTCTTC. Its translation is CASSFPLTRSTHEQFF.

The chain combines TRBV10-3 with TRBJ2-5; TRBD1 is a possible D gene (5 bases). The germline V gene encodes CDR1 ENHRY and CDR2 SYGVKD. CDR3 length equals 11 residues. V dropped 10 bases and J dropped 2 bases, with 8 bases sitting between them. The CDR3 reads CASGHQETQYF. In nucleotides, the CDR3 is TGTGCCAGCGGACATCAAGAGACCCAGTACTTC.

V and J are TRBV19 and TRBJ2-1, with D possibly matching TRBD1 (5 bases). The CDR3 consists of 14 residues. Trimming took 1 base from V and 15 from J, leaving 19 bases between them. Looked up from germline, CDR1 is LNHDA and CDR2 is SQIVND (reference sequence). The CDR3 coding sequence is TGTGCCAGTAGTATAGTGGAACTGGGGCCTGAACTGTTCTTC. It yields the protein CASSIVELGPELFF.

The chain carries TRBV6-1 and TRBJ2-3; D gene uncertain. Trimming removed 0 bases from V and 4 bases from J, with 5 bases in between. Germline V gene data show CDR1 as MNHNS and CDR2 as SASEGT. CDR3 length: 13 amino acids. The CDR3 DNA sequence: TGTGCCAGCAGTGAAGCAGGAGCAGATACGCAGTATTTT. Translation: CASSEAGADTQYF.